Shown below are 15 T cell receptor beta chains from a single sample sequenced in a study of T-cell memory formation after mild COVID-19. From the 5' RACE reads, TCRdb called clonotypes with MiXCR, one entry per CDR3 protein. The repertoire holds 58,000 or so distinct CDR3 sequences, with about a quarter as singletons. Sequenced material: PBMCs or a T cell subset sorted from them (not recorded which). The receptor set was obtained from a man aged 18 to 29 who had mild COVID-19 (a few samples of this study predate the infection). Cell type and time point are not known.

The rearrangement uses TRBV25-1 and TRBJ2-7, with D perhaps TRBD2 (5 bases). The V gene's germline CDR1 is MGHDK and CDR2 SYGVNS. The CDR3 is 15 residues long. V gave up 3 bases and J gave up 8 bases, with 20 bases separating them. Here the CDR3 DNA reads TGTGCCAGCAGTGACCAAATGGCCGGGGAGAGGCAGCAGTACTTC. Translation: CASSDQMAGERQQYF.

This clonotype was seen a few times. The chain couples TRBV11-2 to TRBJ2-5; possibly TRBD2 for D (5 bases). With 2 bases removed from V and 2 bases from J, the gap between germline ends came to 9 bases. The CDR3 has 14 residues. CDR1 is SGHAT and CDR2 is FQNNGV in the germline V gene. In DNA, the CDR3 is TGTGCCAGCAGCTTACCCGGGGTTCAAGAGACCCAGTACTTC. Translating gives CASSLPGVQETQYF.

The J gene is TRBJ1-2, the V gene TRBV6-5, with D possibly TRBD1 on 6 matching bases. V was trimmed by 3 bases and J by 4 bases, leaving 18 bases between them. From germline, CDR1 is MNHEY and CDR2 SVGAGI. There are 16 residues in the CDR3. The CDR3 spells CASSYRSGGGSYGYTF. For the CDR3, the DNA is TGTGCCAGCAGTTATAGGTCGGGAGGGGGTAGCTATGGCTACACCTTC.

This sequence joins TRBV5-1 and TRBJ2-3, with D possibly TRBD2 on 5 matching bases. The CDR3 is 16 amino acids. CDR1 SGHRS and CDR2 YFSETQ come from the germline V gene. The germline V and J ends were trimmed by 2 bases and 0 bases, with 13 bases remaining between them. The CDR3: CASSLNSVGSTDTQYF. CDR3 bases: TGCGCCAGCAGCTTAAATAGCGTAGGTAGCACAGATACGCAGTATTTT.

In its sample, this clonotype was seen a few times. The CDR3 loop reads CASTYMGAGYGYTF. DNA for the CDR3: TGTGCCAGCACCTACATGGGGGCTGGCTATGGCTACACCTTC. The J gene is TRBJ1-2, the V gene TRBV6-2 or TRBV6-3; possibly TRBD1 for D (6 bases). Germline V gene lookup returns CDR1 MNHEY and CDR2 SVGEGT. This CDR3 spans 14 amino acids. With 7 bases removed from V and 4 bases from J, the gap between germline ends came to 16 bases.

This clonotype was seen a handful of times. The chain employs TRBV4-3 and TRBJ2-3; D possibly uses TRBD1 or TRBD2 (5 bases each). There are 18 residues in the CDR3. V lost 3 bases and J lost 0, with 19 bases in between. Per germline, CDR1 LGHNA and CDR2 YSLEER. The DNA for the CDR3 is TGCGCCAGCAGCCAGGGGCTGCAGCGGAGCCCTAGCACAGATACGCAGTATTTT. It translates to CASSQGLQRSPSTDTQYF.

V gene TRBV27 combines with J gene TRBJ2-7; D may be TRBD2 (6 bases). The V and J ends lost 2 bases and 6 bases respectively, with 8 bases between them. The CDR3 has 12 amino acids. The germline gives CDR1 MNHEY, CDR2 SMNVEV (reference sequence). The chain's CDR3 is CASSLAGIEQYF. The CDR3 bases are TGTGCCAGCAGTTTAGCGGGGATCGAGCAGTACTTC.

There are a few counts of this clonotype. The chain recombines TRBV6-5 with TRBJ1-4; possibly TRBD1 for D (5 bases). The germline CDR1 and CDR2 sequences are MNHEY and SVGAGI. The CDR3 is made up of 14 amino acids. V gave up 2 bases and J gave up 6 bases, with 10 bases separating them. In DNA, the CDR3 is TGTGCCAGCAGTTACACCGGGGGAGATGAAAAACTGTTTTTT. The encoded protein is CASSYTGGDEKLFF.

The V and J genes are TRBV12-3 or TRBV12-4 and TRBJ2-3; the match to TRBD1 covers 9 bases. Trimming at V came to 4 bases and at J to 4 bases, leaving 9 bases not matched to a gene. The CDR3 is 16 residues long. CDR3 sequence reads: CASSSLGQGWADTQYF. CDR3 in DNA: TGTGCCAGCAGTTCTTTGGGACAGGGATGGGCAGATACGCAGTATTTT.

This clonotype was seen at least ten times. The V and J genes are TRBV28 and TRBJ2-3; 10 nucleotides agree with TRBD2. J lost 2 bases, V lost 1 base, and 15 bases had no gene match. The CDR3 is 20 residues long. Germline V CDR1 and CDR2: MDHEN, SYDVKM. The chain's CDR3 is CASSLSTTALAGAHTDTQYF. In nucleotides, the CDR3 is TGTGCCAGCAGTTTATCAACCACAGCGCTAGCGGGGGCCCACACAGATACGCAGTATTTT.

The chain uses TRBV7-9 and TRBJ1-5; D is unclear. The CDR3 has 15 amino acids. Trimming took 1 base from V and 0 from J, leaving 7 bases between them. From germline, CDR1 is SEHNR and CDR2 FQNEAQ (reference sequence). CDR3 sequence (DNA): TGTGCCAGCAGCTTAGAAGGAGGTAGCAATCAGCCCCAGCATTTT. Protein: CASSLEGGSNQPQHF.

The V call is TRBV2, the J call TRBJ2-5, with 10 nucleotides matching TRBD2. The CDR3 is made up of 15 amino acids. V was pared by 2 bases and J by 7 bases, with 7 bases of the junction left unmatched. The germline CDR1 and CDR2 sequences are SNHLY and FYNNEI. CDR3 nucleotide sequence: TGTGCCAGCAGTGAACCCAGCGGGGGGGCCGGGACCCAGTACTTC. This translates into CASSEPSGGAGTQYF.

The chain joins TRBV5-1 to TRBJ2-7; D not certain. CDR3 size: 12 residues. V gave up 0 bases and J gave up 5 bases, with 6 bases separating them. CDR1 and CDR2 from the germline V gene are SGHRS and YFSETQ. The CDR3 spells CASSLVAHEQYF. DNA of the CDR3: TGCGCCAGCAGCTTGGTAGCCCACGAGCAGTACTTC.

The sample holds many counts of this clonotype. The V call is TRBV5-6, the J call TRBJ2-3, with 10 bases aligning to TRBD2. The germline V gene encodes CDR1 SGHDT and CDR2 YYEEEE. V gave up 4 bases and J gave up 5 bases; unmatched junction bases: 4. There are 14 residues in the CDR3. CDR3: CASSIAGGGDTQYF. The CDR3 DNA follows: TGTGCCAGCAGCATAGCGGGGGGAGGAGATACGCAGTATTTT.

The rearrangement uses TRBV27 and TRBJ2-7, with 9 bases lining up with TRBD1. Germline-derived CDR1 and CDR2 are MNHEY and SMNVEV (reference sequence). J gave up 5 bases and V 5 bases, and 10 bases lay outside the gene matches. This CDR3 contains 15 residues. The DNA of the CDR3 is TGTGCCAGCAGTCCGGGACAGGGTTTTTTCCACGAGCAGTACGTC. Protein sequence: CASSPGQGFFHEQYV.